These 10 T cell receptor beta chains share one sample of origin, sequenced in a study of cytomegalovirus exposure and HLA in healthy donors. Vbeta (60) and Jbeta (13) primers were used in the PCR. Sequenced by immunoSEQ multiplex PCR; TCRdb stores in-frame clones only, minus some. The table includes some 110,000 clones, around three fifths detected once. Sequenced sample: PBMCs. The receptors derive from a woman between 40 and 50 years old in good health and CMV-seropositive.

This rearrangement joins TRBV2 to TRBJ1-1; D is possibly TRBD1 (6 bases). The germline gives CDR1 SNHLY, CDR2 FYNNEI. The V and J ends lost 2 bases and 4 bases respectively, with 11 bases between them. The CDR3 has 14 amino acids. CDR3 DNA: TGTGCCAGCAGTGAACTAAACAGGGTCACTGAAGCTTTCTTT. Protein sequence: CASSELNRVTEAFF.

This chain joins TRBV7-6 and TRBJ1-1; 9 bases match TRBD1. J gave up 7 bases and V 5 bases, and 5 bases lay outside the gene matches. The CDR3 is 13 amino acids. Per the germline V gene, CDR1 is SGHVS and CDR2 is FNYEAQ. This CDR3 reads CASSPGTGLEAFF. As DNA, the CDR3 is TGTGCCAGCAGCCCCGGGACAGGGCTTGAAGCTTTCTTT.

This clone occurred once. The chain links TRBV10-1 to TRBJ2-3; 11 positions agree with TRBD2. The CDR3 extends over 16 amino acids. Per the germline V gene, CDR1 is WNHNN and CDR2 is SYGVQD (reference sequence). The V and J ends lost 6 bases and 3 bases, in that order; junction bases with no gene match: 8. CDR3 sequence: CASSLAGGPRTDTQYF. The DNA of the CDR3 is TGCGCCAGCAGCTTAGCGGGAGGGCCGCGAACAGATACGCAGTATTTT.

In its sample, this clone was seen a few times. The rearrangement joins TRBV15 to TRBJ1-1; perhaps TRBD1 as D (6 bases). The CDR3 loop spans 15 amino acids. V dropped 3 bases and J dropped 2 bases, with 13 bases sitting between them. Germline CDR1 LNHNV, CDR2 YYDKDF (reference sequence). CDR3 nucleotides: TGTGCCACCAGCAGGGACAGTAGATTTAACACTGAAGCTTTCTTT. It translates to CATSRDSRFNTEAFF.

The V and J genes are TRBV10-3 and TRBJ2-7; TRBD2 aligns across 11 bases. Germline V gene data show CDR1 as ENHRY and CDR2 as SYGVKD. CDR3 length equals 15 residues. Germline trimming cut 8 bases from V and 2 bases from J; bases unmatched to any gene: 8. The CDR3 region has the DNA TGTGCCATCTCGGGAAGACTAGCGGGAACCTACGAGCAGTACTTC. This sequence encodes CAISGRLAGTYEQYF.

The CDR3 DNA reads TGCGCCAGCAGCTTGTTAGACGTCCGGGACAGGGGCCGCTACACCTTC. It encodes CASSLLDVRDRGRYTF. V and J are TRBV5-1 and TRBJ1-2, with 10 bases lining up with TRBD1. Germline-derived CDR1 and CDR2 are SGHRS and YFSETQ. Unmatched junction bases numbered 12, after V lost 1 base and J lost 9 bases. The CDR3 runs to 16 residues. Using reference TRBV5-1 and TRBJ1-2 for the parts outside the CDR3, the full variable domain is KAGVTQTPRYLIKTRGQQVTLSCSPISGHRSVSWYQQTPGQGLQFLFEYFSETQRNKGNFPGRFSGRQFSNSRSEMNVSTLELGDSALYLCASSLLDVRDRGRYTFGSGTRLTVV.

The chain carries TRBV18 and TRBJ2-6; 15 bases align to TRBD2. This CDR3 comprises 18 residues. In germline, CDR1 is KGHSH, CDR2 LQKENI. The ends lost 2 bases at V and 2 bases at J; junction bases unmatched: 1. This CDR3 reads CASSPRTSGRAGANVLTF. The DNA for the CDR3 is TGTGCCAGCTCACCAAGGACTAGCGGGAGGGCTGGGGCCAACGTCCTGACTTTC. The variable domain in full, completed from reference TRBV18 and TRBJ2-6, reads NAGVMQNPRHLVRRRGQEARLRCSPMKGHSHVYWYRQLPEEGLKFMVYLQKENIIDESGMPKERFSAEFPKEGPSILRIQQVVRGDSAAYFCASSPRTSGRAGANVLTFGAGSRLTVL.

V gene TRBV19 combines with J gene TRBJ2-3; 7 bases are a match to TRBD2. V gave up 3 bases and J gave up 0 bases; unmatched junction bases: 3. The length of the CDR3 is 15 residues. The germline V gene encodes CDR1 LNHDA and CDR2 SQIVND (reference sequence). Here the CDR3 reads CASSIASGSTDTQYF. In DNA, the CDR3 is TGTGCCAGTAGTATCGCTAGCGGTAGCACAGATACGCAGTATTTT. Combining the CDR3 with reference TRBV19 and TRBJ2-3 gives the whole variable domain DGGITQSPKYLFRKEGQNVTLSCEQNLNHDAMYWYRQDPGQGLRLIYYSQIVNDFQKGDIAEGYSVSREKKESFPLTVTSAQKNPTAFYLCASSIASGSTDTQYFGPGTRLTVL.

This rearrangement joins TRBV28 to TRBJ1-4; unclear D gene. Germline assignment: CDR1 MDHEN and CDR2 SYDVKM. The CDR3 consists of 13 residues. V lost 8 bases, J lost 11 bases, and 18 bases lay in between. The DNA of the CDR3 is TGTGCCAGCGGGGAGGTTAGCTTGTCGAAACTGTTTTTT. Its translation: CASGEVSLSKLFF.

The gene calls are TRBV27 and TRBJ2-7; 7 bases line up with TRBD1. Germline CDR1 is MNHEY and CDR2 is SMNVEV (reference sequence). This CDR3 comprises 12 residues. The junction had 0 bases not matched to a gene; V was cut back by 2 bases and J by 5 bases. The CDR3 DNA sequence: TGTGCCAGCAGTTTAACAGGGGACGAGCAGTACTTC. Translated, it gives CASSLTGDEQYF.